Shown below are 23 T cell receptor beta chains from a single sample sequenced in a study of T cells in Graves' hyperthyroidism and ophthalmopathy. Amplified regions were TCR beta CDR3 sequences from RNA transcripts. Using the HTBI primer set, a first-round RT-PCR was run on the TCR CDR3. TCRdb independently ran MiXCR on the multiplex PCR reads; one entry per CDR3 protein. The table shows 300,000 to 400,000 distinct CDR3 sequences, with roughly 18% occurring only once. Sequences were obtained from blood. These receptors came from a woman aged 45 to 65 with Graves' hyperthyroidism.

The table lists this clonotype with many counts. The gene calls are TRBV27 and TRBJ2-3; 7 bases line up with TRBD1. CDR1 MNHEY and CDR2 SMNVEV come from the germline V gene (reference sequence). V dropped 5 bases and J dropped 1; count of bases not matched to a gene: 6. The CDR3 length is 15 residues. The CDR3 reads CASSGTARGTDTQYF. DNA for the CDR3: TGTGCCAGCAGTGGGACAGCCCGAGGCACAGATACGCAGTATTTT.

This clonotype was seen many times. The chain uses TRBV3-1 and TRBJ2-2; either TRBD1 or TRBD2 may supply D (5 bases each). The V gene lost 2 bases and the J gene lost 6 bases, with 19 bases spanning the gap. The CDR3 runs 17 residues. Germline CDR1 reads LGHDT; CDR2 reads YNNKEL (reference sequence). CDR3 nucleotides: TGTGCCAGCAGCCAAATCGTGGCAGGGCGGAGGCCCGGGGAGCTGTTTTTT. This codes for CASSQIVAGRRPGELFF. Using reference TRBV3-1 and TRBJ2-2 for the parts outside the CDR3, the full variable domain is DTAVSQTPKYLVTQMGNDKSIKCEQNLGHDTMYWYKQDSKKFLKIMFSYNNKELIINETVPNRFSPKSPDKAHLNLHINSLELGDSAVYFCASSQIVAGRRPGELFFGEGSRLTVL.

This clonotype was found a few times. The CDR3: CASSFSGRYSNQPQHF. CDR3 nucleotides: TGTGCCAGCAGCTTTTCCGGGCGGTATAGCAATCAGCCCCAGCATTTT. The rearrangement joins TRBV12-3 or TRBV12-4 to TRBJ1-5; D unclear. CDR3 length equals 16 residues. V lost 6 bases, J lost 0 bases, and 15 bases lay in between.

This clonotype was recorded at least ten times. V usage is TRBV7-9 and J usage is TRBJ2-1, with D unclear. Per germline, CDR1 SEHNR and CDR2 FQNEAQ (reference sequence). The CDR3 consists of 13 residues. Trimming stripped 6 bases from V and 8 bases from J, with 14 bases between. The DNA for the CDR3 is TGTGCCAGCAGATCGCGAGGTGGCGATGAGCAGTTCTTC. It codes for CASRSRGGDEQFF.

There are many counts of this clonotype. This chain uses TRBV11-2 with TRBJ2-3; 11 bases align to TRBD2. This CDR3 has 16 amino acids. Germline lookup yields CDR1 SGHAT and CDR2 FQNNGV. The V and J ends lost 0 bases and 4 bases, in that order; junction bases with no gene match: 3. CDR3 residues: CASSLELAGVSDTQYF. CDR3 nucleotides: TGTGCCAGCAGCTTAGAACTAGCGGGGGTCTCAGATACGCAGTATTTT.

This clonotype was detected many times. This chain connects TRBV11-2 to TRBJ2-7; a weak D match, TRBD2 (5 bases). V lost 5 bases, J lost 1 base, and 12 bases lay in between. The CDR3 consists of 14 residues. Germline values: CDR1 SGHAT, CDR2 FQNNGV. The CDR3 protein is CASSRLRRSYEQYF. The CDR3 DNA sequence: TGTGCCAGCAGCCGACTACGACGGTCCTACGAGCAGTACTTC. Based on the CDR3 plus reference TRBV11-2 and TRBJ2-7, the full variable domain is EAGVAQSPRYKIIEKRQSVAFWCNPISGHATLYWYQQILGQGPKLLIQFQNNGVVDDSQLPKDRFSAERLKGVDSTLKIQPAKLEDSAVYLCASSRLRRSYEQYFGPGTRLTVT.

The sample holds a few counts of this clonotype. The chain employs TRBV20-1 and TRBJ2-5; D is ambiguous. Looked up from germline, CDR1 is DFQATT and CDR2 is SNEGSKA (reference sequence). The CDR3 covers 14 residues. The V end was cut by 4 bases, the J end by 2 bases, with 14 bases between. CDR3 region: CSANTHTFQETQYF. The DNA of the CDR3 is TGCAGTGCTAACACCCATACCTTTCAAGAGACCCAGTACTTC.

This clonotype has a handful of counts. This sequence joins TRBV28 and TRBJ2-7; D is uncertain. Looked up from germline, CDR1 is MDHEN and CDR2 is SYDVKM. Trimming stripped 2 bases from V and 4 bases from J, with 9 bases between. This CDR3 spans 13 amino acids. The CDR3 coding sequence is TGTGCCAGCAGTTTAGGCAGTAGGTACGAGCAGTACTTC. It yields the protein CASSLGSRYEQYF.

The sample holds many counts of this clonotype. The CDR3 DNA sequence: TGCGCCAGCAGCTTGGGGACACCCGATTCCTACAATGAGCAGTTCTTC. Its protein is CASSLGTPDSYNEQFF. The chain has TRBV5-1 and TRBJ2-1; D might be TRBD1 (5 bases). Germline V lookup: CDR1 SGHRS, CDR2 YFSETQ. The CDR3 length is 16 residues. Trimming took off 0 bases at V and 1 base at J, with 11 bases between the two ends.

Comment on this clonotype: A much bigger clone sits one base away, suggesting this may be a read error. The conserved phenylalanine or tryptophan is not found at the CDR3 terminus, so this likely reflects a read error. The J gene is TRBJ2-5, the V gene TRBV2; D not certain. The CDR3 covers 13 residues. V was clipped by 7 bases and J by 3 bases, with 12 bases between them. CDR1 is SNHLY, CDR2 FYNNEI, per germline. The CDR3 sequence: CASTPNPKETQYS. The CDR3 nucleotides read TGTGCCAGCACTCCAAACCCGAAAGAGACCCAGTACTCC.

This clonotype has more than one count but fewer than ten. The CDR3, as DNA: TGTGCCAGCAGGTTACAGAGCAATCAGCCCCAGCATTTT. Its protein product is CASRLQSNQPQHF. V and J are TRBV12-3 or TRBV12-4 and TRBJ1-5; unclear D gene. The CDR3 is 13 residues long. V dropped 6 bases and J dropped 1 base, with 7 bases sitting between them.

V gene TRBV6-1 combines with J gene TRBJ2-7, with 7 bases lining up with TRBD1. This CDR3 is built from 16 residues. Trimming cost V 5 bases and J 6 bases; bases outside gene matches: 16. Germline loops: CDR1 MNHNS, CDR2 SASEGT. The CDR3 is CASSSLKGQPNGEQYF. CDR3 nucleotides: TGTGCCAGCAGTTCCCTCAAGGGACAGCCTAATGGCGAGCAGTACTTC.

This clonotype appeared many times. V is TRBV7-2 and J is TRBJ2-7, with D perhaps TRBD2 (7 bases). This CDR3 has 14 residues. The V end lost 2 bases, the J end lost 7 bases, and 15 bases lay between the germline ends. CDR1 SGHTA and CDR2 FQGNSA come from the germline V gene. The CDR3 DNA sequence: TGTGCCAGCAGCTTATTGGGGGGGGCAGGGGAGCAGTACTTC. It specifies CASSLLGGAGEQYF.

The J gene is TRBJ2-1, the V gene TRBV12-3 or TRBV12-4; the D gene is possibly TRBD2 (5 bases). Trimming took off 3 bases at V and 10 bases at J, with 7 bases between the two ends. The CDR3 covers 11 residues. DNA for the CDR3: TGTGCCAGCAGTTTGGAGGTGGAGCAGTTCTTC. It yields the protein CASSLEVEQFF.

This clonotype was seen many times. The chain joins TRBV12-3 or TRBV12-4 to TRBJ2-2; possibly TRBD2 for D (5 bases). Trimming pared 6 bases from V and 0 bases from J, leaving 14 bases between. The CDR3 sequence is 16 residues long. This CDR3 is CASSPRRRTNTGELFF. CDR3 DNA sequence: TGTGCCAGCAGCCCCCGGAGGAGGACGAACACCGGGGAGCTGTTTTTT.

This clonotype was counted between two and nine times. The rearrangement joins TRBV7-9 to TRBJ1-6; D is possibly TRBD1 (6 bases). CDR1 is SEHNR, CDR2 FQNEAQ, per germline (reference sequence). The CDR3 is made up of 16 amino acids. Between the trimmed V and J ends, which lost 1 base and 6 bases, there was a span of 13 bases. The CDR3 nucleotides are TGTGCCAGCAGCTTAGGAGAGGGGGTAACTAATTCACCCCTCCACTTT. Translation gives CASSLGEGVTNSPLHF.

This clonotype was detected many times. The chain couples TRBV20-1 to TRBJ2-7, with D hard to call. Trimming took 6 bases from V and 3 from J, leaving 15 bases between them. The CDR3 sequence is 13 residues long. Per the germline V gene, CDR1 is DFQATT and CDR2 is SNEGSKA (reference sequence). The CDR3: CSALPTSNYEQYF. The CDR3 region has the DNA TGCAGTGCCCTCCCAACTTCCAACTACGAGCAGTACTTC.

This clonotype has a handful of counts. This rearrangement joins TRBV5-1 to TRBJ2-1; D is perhaps TRBD1 (5 bases). Germline V CDR1 and CDR2: SGHRS, YFSETQ. The V gene lost 4 bases and the J gene lost 10 bases, with 15 bases spanning the gap. There are 13 residues in the CDR3. This chain's CDR3 is CASSPTHRPEQFF. The CDR3 coding sequence is TGCGCCAGCAGCCCAACCCACAGGCCAGAGCAGTTCTTC.

The sample holds many counts of this clonotype. The chain combines TRBV4-1 with TRBJ1-1, with D unclear. Per the germline V gene, CDR1 is MGHRA and CDR2 is YSYEKL. With 3 bases removed from V and 6 bases from J, the gap between germline ends came to 17 bases. The CDR3 is made up of 15 amino acids. CDR3 nucleotide sequence: TGCGCCAGCAGCCACCTCAGGACGGACCACCCTGAAGCTTTCTTT. Protein product: CASSHLRTDHPEAFF.

A remark on this clonotype: This may arise from a read error, as a much more abundant clone is one base away. J is TRBJ1-2 and V is TRBV5-1; 8 bases agree with TRBD1. The germline V gene has CDR1 SGHRS and CDR2 YFSETQ. The CDR3 runs 14 residues. The DNA for the CDR3 is TGCGCCGGCAGCTTGGGACAGGCGGACTATGGCTACACCTTC. Translated, it gives CAGSLGQADYGYTF. Full variable domain (remainder filled in from reference TRBV5-1 and TRBJ1-2): KAGVTQTPRYLIKTRGQQVTLSCSPISGHRSVSWYQQTPGQGLQFLFEYFSETQRNKGNFPGRFSGRQFSNSRSEMNVSTLELGDSALYLCAGSLGQADYGYTFGSGTRLTVV.

The rearrangement joins TRBV6-1 to TRBJ2-2; 10 bases match TRBD1. Germline V gene sequence: CDR1 MNHNS, CDR2 SASEGT. The junction had 6 bases not matched to a gene; V was cut back by 7 bases and J by 7 bases. The CDR3 extends over 14 amino acids. CDR3 DNA: TGTGCCAGCACTCCGACAGGGGGCGGCGGGGAGCTGTTTTTT. This translates into CASTPTGGGGELFF.

The chain has TRBV3-1 and TRBJ1-4; tentative D call: TRBD1 (6 bases). CDR3 length: 13 residues. In germline, CDR1 is LGHDT, CDR2 YNNKEL (reference sequence). Trimming shortened V by 3 bases and J by 7 bases, and 9 bases separated the two germline ends. The CDR3 loop reads CASSQDRSEKLFF. As DNA, the CDR3 is TGTGCCAGCAGCCAGGACAGAAGTGAAAAACTGTTTTTT.

The table lists this clonotype with many counts. This chain links TRBV11-2 with TRBJ2-7; D may correspond to TRBD1 or TRBD2 (5 bases each). This CDR3 region has 13 residues. V lost 1 base and J 5 bases, leaving 9 bases between the germline ends. CDR1 is SGHAT, CDR2 FQNNGV, per germline. The CDR3 reads CASSLAGRDEQYF. In DNA, the CDR3 is TGTGCCAGCAGCTTAGCGGGACGGGACGAGCAGTACTTC.